This TCR beta chain was obtained from a study of metastatic and nonmetastatic thyroid tumors. Study-wide background: Repertoire comparisons spanned blood and tumor or nodule tissue from malignant and benign thyroid patients. Study-wide results and limits: Malignant thyroid tumors reportedly had TCR beta diversity that was significantly higher than in benign nodules, in blood and tumor.

All patients were treatment-naive before thyroid surgery. This clone was detected ten times or more. As yet, its antigen is unknown. Germline is not matched at one junction end, which may reflect a read error. The sample contains more than one DNA sequence encoding this CDR3. Germline V lookup: CDR1 MNHEY, CDR2 SMNVEV (reference sequence). This CDR3 is built from 14 residues. Original analysis: To classify distant metastasis in papillary thyroid cancer, a model was built from CDR3 differences across clinicopathological groups. TCRdb re-called clones via MiXCR from the PCR reads. Here the V and J calls rest on TCRdb's processing, not on the authors' analysis. This table holds fewer than 40,000 clones, approximately 17% found once.

The sequence came from a male donor with papillary thyroid cancer or a benign thyroid nodule (not recorded which). Some clones in this sample may be carry-over from other donors' samples. V is TRBV27 and J is TRBJ2-1; TRBD2 aligns across 10 bases. The sample consisted of blood. DNA of the CDR3: TGCGCCAGCAGTTATCAGGGACTAGCGAATGAGCAGTTCTTC. This gives the protein CASSYQGLANEQFF.